Presented here are 24 T cell receptor beta chains from one specimen sequenced in a study of blood T cells in healthy people across ages. Primers used in a second PCR of about 6 to 11 cycles were a sample-barcoded 5' primer and a J-beta primer mix. TCRdb ran MiXCR on the 5' RACE reads and lists one entry per CDR3 protein. The sample shows approximately 800,000 distinct CDR3 sequences, roughly 25% of them seen only once. The sample was also linked to a second study, of T cells of mothers and their children.

Sequencing input: blood. These receptors came from a boy aged 10-17 years in good health.

This clonotype occurred a few times. J is TRBJ2-1 and V is TRBV5-1; D is undetermined. Germline assignment: CDR1 SGHRS and CDR2 YFSETQ. The length of the CDR3 is 13 residues. Trimming removed 0 bases at V and 6 bases at J, with 7 bases between. This chain's CDR3 is CASSLESANEQFF. The CDR3 nucleotides read TGCGCCAGCAGCTTGGAGAGCGCCAATGAGCAGTTCTTC.

This clonotype has more than one count but fewer than ten. The rearrangement uses TRBV12-3 or TRBV12-4 and TRBJ2-3, with 14 positions matching TRBD2. V trimming: 5 bases; J trimming: 2 bases; junction bases outside the gene matches: 9. The length of the CDR3 is 18 residues. The CDR3 loop reads CASSRPGGLAGDTDTQYF. CDR3 DNA sequence: TGTGCCAGCAGTCGACCCGGGGGACTAGCGGGGGACACAGATACGCAGTATTTT.

This chain joins TRBV7-3 and TRBJ2-1; TRBD2 is a possible D gene (6 bases). The CDR3 length is 15 residues. The germline gives CDR1 SGHTA, CDR2 FQGTGA. V was pared by 5 bases and J by 7 bases, with 18 bases between. CDR3 protein: CASSPLGGTGNEQFF. As DNA, the CDR3 is TGTGCCAGCAGCCCACTAGGAGGGACGGGGAATGAGCAGTTCTTC.

V usage is TRBV20-1 and J usage is TRBJ1-5; D remains unclear. Trimming left V 6 bases short and J 1 base short, with 7 bases between. The length of the CDR3 is 12 residues. CDR1 is DFQATT, CDR2 SNEGSKA, per germline (reference sequence). The CDR3 DNA sequence: TGCAGTGCCCAAGTCAGCAATCAGCCCCAGCATTTT. Its translation is CSAQVSNQPQHF.

This clonotype showed up just a few times. The J gene is TRBJ2-3, the V gene TRBV29-1; either TRBD1 or TRBD2 may supply D (5 bases each). Germline CDR1 reads SQVTM; CDR2 reads ANQGSEA. V shed 5 bases and J shed 4 bases, with 22 bases lying between them. The CDR3 covers 16 residues. The CDR3 DNA follows: TGCAGCGTTCTAGATCCGGAACTAGGGGTCGCAGATACGCAGTATTTT. Its translation is CSVLDPELGVADTQYF.

This sequence joins TRBV4-3 and TRBJ1-1; D gene unclear. V gave up 0 bases and J gave up 6 bases, with 11 bases separating them. CDR3 length: 14 amino acids. Germline V gives CDR1 LGHNA, CDR2 YSLEER. The CDR3 DNA reads TGCGCCAGCAGCCAAGATGTGGAGGGTCCTGAAGCTTTCTTT. Translating gives CASSQDVEGPEAFF.

This clonotype was observed a handful of times. The rearrangement links TRBV6-4 to TRBJ2-3; D might be TRBD1 (5 bases). V lost 9 bases, J lost 1 base, and 14 bases lay in between. The CDR3 is 14 amino acids. Germline V gene data show CDR1 as MRHNA and CDR2 as SNTAGT. This CDR3 is CASSSLGGTDTQYF. DNA for the CDR3: TGTGCCAGTAGTAGTCTAGGGGGCACAGATACGCAGTATTTT.

This clonotype was observed a few times. The CDR3 DNA follows: TGTGCCAGCAGCTTGGTGTTACTAGCGGGATACGAGCAGTACTTC. This translates into CASSLVLLAGYEQYF. This rearrangement joins TRBV5-5 to TRBJ2-5; 10 nucleotides align to TRBD2. TRBJ2-7 matches the DNA end more closely, so the J call is doubtful. This CDR3 is built from 15 residues. Looked up from germline, CDR1 is SGHKS and CDR2 is YYEKEE (reference sequence).

This chain uses TRBV9 with TRBJ2-3; TRBD2 is a possible D gene (6 bases). The V end was cut by 0 bases, the J end by 0 bases, with 8 bases between. CDR1 is SGDLS and CDR2 is YYNGEE in the germline V gene. The CDR3 spans 15 residues. The DNA for the CDR3 is TGTGCCAGCAGCGTAGTTACTAGCAGCACAGATACGCAGTATTTT. Its protein is CASSVVTSSTDTQYF.

This chain uses TRBV5-1 with TRBJ2-3; the D call may be TRBD1 or TRBD2 (5 bases each). This CDR3 is 14 amino acids long. The germline gives CDR1 SGHRS, CDR2 YFSETQ. The V and J ends lost 3 bases and 4 bases respectively, with 12 bases between them. The CDR3 DNA reads as TGCGCCAGCAGCTCCGCAGGGACCGCAGATACGCAGTATTTT. It yields the protein CASSSAGTADTQYF. The full variable domain, its missing parts supplied by reference TRBV5-1 and TRBJ2-3, is KAGVTQTPRYLIKTRGQQVTLSCSPISGHRSVSWYQQTPGQGLQFLFEYFSETQRNKGNFPGRFSGRQFSNSRSEMNVSTLELGDSALYLCASSSAGTADTQYFGPGTRLTVL.

This clonotype was picked up a small number of times. The chain is built from TRBV4-3 and TRBJ2-1; D not certain. The DNA end is a closer match to TRBJ2-7, so the J assignment may be wrong. This CDR3 has 13 residues. CDR1 is LGHNA, CDR2 YSLEER, per germline. The CDR3, as DNA: TGCGCCAGCAGCCAAAGTAGGACCTACGAGCAGTACTTC. It translates to CASSQSRTYEQYF.

The DNA for the CDR3 is TGTGCCAGCAGCTCGCTGGTGGCTCGGGGGAATGAGCAGTTCTTC. This encodes CASSSLVARGNEQFF. The V and J genes are TRBV7-2 and TRBJ2-1; possibly TRBD2 for D (6 bases). Germline V gene sequence: CDR1 SGHTA, CDR2 FQGNSA. Trimming cost V 4 bases and J 7 bases, with 17 bases left between them. This CDR3 comprises 15 residues.

This clonotype was detected a few times. DNA of the CDR3: TGCAGCGTTGAAGGACCGAAATCCTACGAGCAGTACTTC. Translating it yields CSVEGPKSYEQYF. The V call is TRBV29-1, the J call TRBJ2-5; D not resolved. The DNA end lines up better with TRBJ2-7; the J call may be wrong. The CDR3 has 13 amino acids. The V gene's germline CDR1 is SQVTM and CDR2 ANQGSEA.

V gene TRBV20-1 combines with J gene TRBJ1-5, with D perhaps matching TRBD1 (6 bases). The CDR3 has 19 residues. Looked up from germline, CDR1 is DFQATT and CDR2 is SNEGSKA (reference sequence). The V gene lost 4 bases and the J gene lost 0 bases, with 25 bases spanning the gap. The CDR3 here is CSATLTLGAKLHSNQPQHF. In nucleotides, the CDR3 is TGCAGTGCTACTCTTACCCTGGGGGCTAAGCTCCATAGCAATCAGCCCCAGCATTTT.

The chain carries TRBV29-1 and TRBJ1-2; D is perhaps TRBD1 (5 bases). The germline V and J ends were trimmed by 3 bases and 2 bases, with 7 bases remaining between them. CDR1 and CDR2 from the germline V gene are SQVTM and ANQGSEA. This CDR3 is built from 12 residues. The CDR3 nucleotides read TGCAGCGTTGAGACAGCAAACTATGGCTACACCTTC. Amino acid sequence: CSVETANYGYTF.

A few counts support this clonotype. This rearrangement joins TRBV7-2 to TRBJ1-3; 8 bases agree with TRBD1. Per the germline V gene, CDR1 is SGHTA and CDR2 is FQGNSA. The junction had 2 bases not matched to a gene; V was cut back by 4 bases and J by 0 bases. The CDR3 consists of 15 residues. The CDR3 region is CASSSDRGSGNTIYF. The CDR3 nucleotides read TGTGCCAGCAGCTCCGACAGGGGCTCTGGAAACACCATATATTTT. The whole variable domain, remainder taken from reference TRBV7-2 and TRBJ1-3, is GAGVSQSPSNKVTEKGKDVELRCDPISGHTALYWYRQSLGQGLEFLIYFQGNSAPDKSGLPSDRFSAERTGGSVSTLTIQRTQQEDSAVYLCASSSDRGSGNTIYFGEGSWLTVV.

This clonotype turned up a few times. V usage is TRBV15 and J usage is TRBJ2-5; 13 nucleotides align to TRBD2. The germline CDR1 and CDR2 sequences are LNHNV and YYDKDF (reference sequence). Trimming took 5 bases from V and 6 from J; bases not matched to a gene: 18. This CDR3 contains 19 residues. The CDR3 sequence is CATSPTWTSGRGRGKTQYF. The DNA for the CDR3 is TGTGCCACCAGCCCCACGTGGACTAGCGGGAGAGGCCGAGGGAAGACCCAGTACTTC.

J is TRBJ1-2 and V is TRBV3-1; D call uncertain. Trimming took 1 base from V and 8 from J, leaving 11 bases between them. This CDR3 has 13 amino acids. From germline, CDR1 is LGHDT and CDR2 YNNKEL (reference sequence). CDR3 sequence (DNA): TGTGCCAGCAGCCAAGTAGAGACAAACGGCTACACCTTC. Its protein is CASSQVETNGYTF.

The V and J genes are TRBV6-2 or TRBV6-3 and TRBJ2-1; the D gene is possibly TRBD1 (6 bases). Germline CDR1 MNHEY, CDR2 SVGEGT. There are 15 residues in the CDR3. The V end was cut by 5 bases, the J end by 4 bases, with 15 bases between. The CDR3 DNA sequence: TGTGCCAGCAGTCCAAGATACAGGGTTTACAATGAGCAGTTCTTC. Amino acid sequence: CASSPRYRVYNEQFF.

Turning to this clonotype: Germline is not matched at one junction end, which may reflect a read error. The rearrangement joins TRBV7-9 to TRBJ2-5; TRBD2 aligns across 7 bases. The J call is in doubt because the DNA end fits TRBJ2-1 better. CDR3 length: 16 amino acids. The germline V gene has CDR1 SEHNR and CDR2 FQNEAQ (reference sequence). The CDR3: CASSVSGVIRYNGQFF. The CDR3 DNA reads as TGTGCCAGCAGCGTCAGCGGGGTAATACGCTACAATGGGCAGTTCTTC.

The J gene is TRBJ1-4, the V gene TRBV9, with no clear D. V lost 3 bases, J lost 6 bases, and 12 bases lay in between. CDR1 is SGDLS and CDR2 is YYNGEE in the germline V gene. The CDR3 spans 14 residues. CDR3 in DNA: TGTGCCAGCAGCGCCAATTGGGCTGATGAAAAACTGTTTTTT. Its translation: CASSANWADEKLFF.

In its sample, this clonotype was seen a few times. This chain joins TRBV9 and TRBJ2-7; D not resolved. The germline V gene has CDR1 SGDLS and CDR2 YYNGEE. The CDR3 covers 14 residues. The V end lost 4 bases, the J end lost 1 base, and 12 bases lay between the germline ends. CDR3 residues: CASSSDWDSYEQYF. CDR3 nucleotides: TGTGCCAGCAGCTCCGACTGGGATTCCTACGAGCAGTACTTC.

This rearrangement joins TRBV7-2 to TRBJ2-1; perhaps TRBD2 as D (6 bases). This CDR3 spans 13 amino acids. CDR1 is SGHTA and CDR2 is FQGNSA in the germline V gene. The V end was cut by 1 base, the J end by 7 bases, with 8 bases between. The CDR3, as DNA: TGTGCCAGCAGCTTAGGACTAGGGAATGAGCAGTTCTTC. Amino acids: CASSLGLGNEQFF.

V gene TRBV28 combines with J gene TRBJ1-1; no reliable D call. The CDR3 contains 11 residues. CDR1 and CDR2 from the germline V gene are MDHEN and SYDVKM. Trimming removed 5 bases from V and 11 bases from J, with 12 bases in between. DNA for the CDR3: TGTGCCAGCAGTCGGACCAACCGGGCTTTCTTT. This gives the protein CASSRTNRAFF.